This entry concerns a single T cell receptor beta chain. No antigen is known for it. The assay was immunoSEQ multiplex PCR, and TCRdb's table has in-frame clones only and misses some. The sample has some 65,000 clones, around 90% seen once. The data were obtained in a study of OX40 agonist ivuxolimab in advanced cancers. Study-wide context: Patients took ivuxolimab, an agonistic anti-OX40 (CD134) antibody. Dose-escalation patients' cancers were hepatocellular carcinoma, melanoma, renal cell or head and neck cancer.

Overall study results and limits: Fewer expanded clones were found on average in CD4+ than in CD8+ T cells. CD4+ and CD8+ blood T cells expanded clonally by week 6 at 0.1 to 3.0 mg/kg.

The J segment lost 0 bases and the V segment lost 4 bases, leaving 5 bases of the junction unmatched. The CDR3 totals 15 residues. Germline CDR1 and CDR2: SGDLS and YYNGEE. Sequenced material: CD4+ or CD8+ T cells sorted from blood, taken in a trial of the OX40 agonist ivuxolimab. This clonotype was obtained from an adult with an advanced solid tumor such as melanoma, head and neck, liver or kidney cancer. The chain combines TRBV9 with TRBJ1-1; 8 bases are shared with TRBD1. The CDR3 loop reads CASSSTTGVNTEAFF. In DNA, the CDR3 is TGTGCCAGCAGCAGCACGACAGGGGTGAACACTGAAGCTTTCTTT. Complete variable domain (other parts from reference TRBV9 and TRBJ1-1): DSGVTQTPKHLITATGQRVTLRCSPRSGDLSVYWYQQSLDQGLQFLIQYYNGEERAKGNILERFSAQQFPDLHSELNLSSLELGDSALYFCASSSTTGVNTEAFFGQGTRLTVV.